This TCR beta chain was sequenced for a study of blood T cell repertoires in COVID-19. Study-level background: From the United States, Italy and Spain came samples of acute and convalescent COVID-19. PBMCs, B-cell-depleted T cells, or T cells provided the cDNA or gDNA that made up the material.

How the authors handled the data: From reference gene primer amplification, estimates of nucleated cell counts were derived. Sequencing used immunoSEQ multiplex PCR; TCRdb keeps in-frame clones, though not all of them. V, J and clone size reflect that table, while D and trimming were determined from the DNA. The sample lists 73,000 or so clones, around 92% seen once, with around 12% in the top ten. Trimming took 4 bases from V and 7 from J, leaving 19 bases between them. Per germline, CDR1 MGHRA and CDR2 YSYEKL. The CDR3 totals 16 residues. This receptor was taken from a human donor with active COVID-19. The donor label of this sample is uncertain. The gene calls are TRBV4-1 and TRBJ1-4; D possibly corresponds to TRBD1 (5 bases). Material: peripheral blood. CDR3: CASSPQMQQQGEKLFF. The CDR3 nucleotides read TGCGCCAGCAGCCCTCAAATGCAACAGCAGGGTGAAAAACTGTTTTTT.